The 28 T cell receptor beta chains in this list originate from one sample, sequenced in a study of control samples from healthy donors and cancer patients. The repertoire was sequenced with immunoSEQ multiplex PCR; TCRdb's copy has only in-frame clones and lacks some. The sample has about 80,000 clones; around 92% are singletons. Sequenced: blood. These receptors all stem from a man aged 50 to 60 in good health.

The CDR3 sequence is CASSQGSGLAGGLTDTQYF. The CDR3 DNA follows: TGTGCCAGCAGCCAAGGTTCCGGACTAGCGGGGGGGCTCACAGATACGCAGTATTTT. The chain employs TRBV3-1 (or the pseudogene TRBV3-2) and TRBJ2-3; 15 bases line up with TRBD2. Germline-derived CDR1 and CDR2 are LGHDT and YNNKEL (reference sequence). The CDR3 extends over 19 amino acids. Unmatched junction bases numbered 7, after V lost 1 base and J lost 2 bases.

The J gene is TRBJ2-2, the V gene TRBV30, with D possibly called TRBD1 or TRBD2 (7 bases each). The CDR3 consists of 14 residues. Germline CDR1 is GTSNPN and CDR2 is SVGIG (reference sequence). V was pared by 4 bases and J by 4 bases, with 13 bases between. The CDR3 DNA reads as TGTGCCTGGAACAGGGGCGGGGGCACCGGGGAGCTGTTTTTT. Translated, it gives CAWNRGGGTGELFF.

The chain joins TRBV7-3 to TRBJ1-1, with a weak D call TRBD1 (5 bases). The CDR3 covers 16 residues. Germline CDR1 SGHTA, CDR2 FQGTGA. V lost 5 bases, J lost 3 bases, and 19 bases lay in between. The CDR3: CASSPLKGAGDTEAFF. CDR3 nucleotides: TGTGCCAGCAGCCCATTAAAAGGGGCCGGGGACACTGAAGCTTTCTTT.

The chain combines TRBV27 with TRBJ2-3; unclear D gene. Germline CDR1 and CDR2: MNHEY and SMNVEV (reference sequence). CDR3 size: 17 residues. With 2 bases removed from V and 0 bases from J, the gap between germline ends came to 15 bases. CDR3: CASSLIASALSTDTQYF. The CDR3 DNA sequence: TGTGCCAGCAGTTTAATTGCTAGTGCCCTCAGCACAGATACGCAGTATTTT.

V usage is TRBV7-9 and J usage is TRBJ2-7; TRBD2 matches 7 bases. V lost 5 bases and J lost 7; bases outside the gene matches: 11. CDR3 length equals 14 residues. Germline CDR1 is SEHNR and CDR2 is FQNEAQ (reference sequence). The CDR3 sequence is CASSARGFLNEQYF. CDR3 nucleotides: TGTGCCAGCAGCGCGCGGGGGTTTTTGAATGAGCAGTACTTC.

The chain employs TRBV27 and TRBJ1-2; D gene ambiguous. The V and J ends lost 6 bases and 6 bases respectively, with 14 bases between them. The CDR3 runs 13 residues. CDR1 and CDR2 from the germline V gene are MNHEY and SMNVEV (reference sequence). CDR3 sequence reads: CASRGGEFDGYTF. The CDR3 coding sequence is TGTGCCAGCAGAGGTGGGGAATTTGATGGCTACACCTTC.

The CDR3 region is CASSYSITGSYGYTF. The CDR3 bases are TGTGCCAGCAGTTACTCGATTACGGGCTCCTATGGCTACACCTTC. The chain joins TRBV6-6 to TRBJ1-2, with unresolved D. V was shortened by 0 bases and J by 4 bases, with 12 bases between the two germline ends. Germline lookup yields CDR1 MNHNY and CDR2 SVGAGI (reference sequence). This CDR3 has 15 residues.

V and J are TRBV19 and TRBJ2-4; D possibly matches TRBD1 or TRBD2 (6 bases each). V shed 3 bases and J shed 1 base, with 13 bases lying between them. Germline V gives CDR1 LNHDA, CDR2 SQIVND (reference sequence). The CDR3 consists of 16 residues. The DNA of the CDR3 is TGTGCCAGTAGTATTATAGGGGGGACTGCCAAAAACATTCAGTACTTC. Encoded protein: CASSIIGGTAKNIQYF. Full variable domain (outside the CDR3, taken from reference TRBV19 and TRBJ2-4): DGGITQSPKYLFRKEGQNVTLSCEQNLNHDAMYWYRQDPGQGLRLIYYSQIVNDFQKGDIAEGYSVSREKKESFPLTVTSAQKNPTAFYLCASSIIGGTAKNIQYFGAGTRLSVL.

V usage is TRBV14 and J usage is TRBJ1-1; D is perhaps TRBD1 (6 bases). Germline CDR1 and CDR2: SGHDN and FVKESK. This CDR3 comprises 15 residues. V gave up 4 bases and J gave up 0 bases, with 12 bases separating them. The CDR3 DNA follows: TGTGCCAGCAGCCTCGTCCAGGGGATGAACACTGAAGCTTTCTTT. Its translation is CASSLVQGMNTEAFF.

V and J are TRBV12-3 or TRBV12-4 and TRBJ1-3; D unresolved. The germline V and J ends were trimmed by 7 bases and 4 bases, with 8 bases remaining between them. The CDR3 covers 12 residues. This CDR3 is CASNSVGNTIYF. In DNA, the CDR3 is TGTGCCAGCAATAGTGTAGGAAACACCATATATTTT.

The CDR3 spells CASSQGWGSDGYTF. The DNA for the CDR3 is TGCGCCAGCAGCCAAGGTTGGGGTTCGGATGGCTACACCTTC. The chain uses TRBV4-1 and TRBJ1-2; D call uncertain. The CDR3 totals 14 residues. CDR1 MGHRA and CDR2 YSYEKL come from the germline V gene. The V end was cut by 1 base, the J end by 6 bases, with 12 bases between.

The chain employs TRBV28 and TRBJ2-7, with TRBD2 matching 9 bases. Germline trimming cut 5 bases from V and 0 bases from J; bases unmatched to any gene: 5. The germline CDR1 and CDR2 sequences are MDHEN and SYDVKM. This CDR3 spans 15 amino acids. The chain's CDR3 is CASSASGALSYEQYF. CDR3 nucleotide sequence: TGTGCCAGCAGTGCTAGCGGGGCCCTCTCCTACGAGCAGTACTTC.

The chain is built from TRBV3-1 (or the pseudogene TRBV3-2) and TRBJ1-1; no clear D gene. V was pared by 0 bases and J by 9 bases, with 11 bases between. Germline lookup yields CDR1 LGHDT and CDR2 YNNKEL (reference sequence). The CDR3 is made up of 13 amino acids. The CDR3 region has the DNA TGTGCCAGCAGCCAAGATAGTGGAGGGCAAGCTTTCTTT. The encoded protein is CASSQDSGGQAFF.

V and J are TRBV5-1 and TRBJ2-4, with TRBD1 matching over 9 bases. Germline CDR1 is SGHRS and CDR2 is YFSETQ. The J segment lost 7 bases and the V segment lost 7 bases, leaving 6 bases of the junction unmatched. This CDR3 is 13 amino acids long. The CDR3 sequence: CASRPGQGNIQYF. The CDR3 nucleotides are TGCGCCAGCCGCCCGGGACAGGGTAACATTCAGTACTTC.

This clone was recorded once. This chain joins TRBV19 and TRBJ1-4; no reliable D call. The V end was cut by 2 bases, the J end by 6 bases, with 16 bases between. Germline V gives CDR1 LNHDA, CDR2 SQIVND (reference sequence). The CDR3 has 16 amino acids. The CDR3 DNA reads TGTGCCAGTAGTATACTAGGGTTGGCGCTGGATGAAAAACTGTTTTTT. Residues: CASSILGLALDEKLFF.

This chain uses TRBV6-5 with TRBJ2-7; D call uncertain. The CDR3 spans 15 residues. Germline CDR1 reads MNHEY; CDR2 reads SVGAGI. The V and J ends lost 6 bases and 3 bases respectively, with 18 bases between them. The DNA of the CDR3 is TGTGCCAGCAGAGATTACACCGTTCAAAGCTACGAGCAGTACTTC. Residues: CASRDYTVQSYEQYF.

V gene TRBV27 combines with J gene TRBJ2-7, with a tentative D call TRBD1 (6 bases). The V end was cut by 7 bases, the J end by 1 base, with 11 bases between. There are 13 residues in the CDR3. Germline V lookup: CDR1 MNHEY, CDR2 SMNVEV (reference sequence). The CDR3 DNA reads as TGTGCCAGCATTGGGGACACTTCCTACGAGCAGTACTTC. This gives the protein CASIGDTSYEQYF.

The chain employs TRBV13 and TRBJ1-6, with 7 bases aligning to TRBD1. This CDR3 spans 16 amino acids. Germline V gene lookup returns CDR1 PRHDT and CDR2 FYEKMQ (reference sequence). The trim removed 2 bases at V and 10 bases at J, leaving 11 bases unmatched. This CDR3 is CASSLRRQGERSPLHF. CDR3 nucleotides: TGTGCCAGCAGCTTACGGAGACAGGGAGAGAGATCACCCCTCCACTTT.

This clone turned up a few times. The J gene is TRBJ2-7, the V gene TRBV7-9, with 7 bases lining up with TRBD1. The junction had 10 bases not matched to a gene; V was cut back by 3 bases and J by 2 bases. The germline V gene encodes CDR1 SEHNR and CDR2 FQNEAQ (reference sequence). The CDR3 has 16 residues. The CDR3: CASSFLLGDRPYEQYF. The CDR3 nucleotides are TGTGCCAGCAGCTTCCTCCTTGGGGACAGACCCTACGAGCAGTACTTC.

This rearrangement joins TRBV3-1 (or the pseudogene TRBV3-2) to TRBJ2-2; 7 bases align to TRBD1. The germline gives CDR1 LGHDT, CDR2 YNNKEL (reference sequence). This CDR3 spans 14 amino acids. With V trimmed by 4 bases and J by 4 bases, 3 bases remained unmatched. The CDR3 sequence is CASSLGTATGELFF. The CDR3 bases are TGTGCCAGCAGCCTAGGGACAGCCACCGGGGAGCTGTTTTTT.

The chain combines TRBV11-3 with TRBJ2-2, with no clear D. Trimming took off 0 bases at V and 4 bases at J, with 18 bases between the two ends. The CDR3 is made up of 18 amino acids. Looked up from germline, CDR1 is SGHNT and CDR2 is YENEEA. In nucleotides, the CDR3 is TGTGCCAGCAGCTTAGATCATGGGATGGGAAGGGTCACCGGGGAGCTGTTTTTT. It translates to CASSLDHGMGRVTGELFF.

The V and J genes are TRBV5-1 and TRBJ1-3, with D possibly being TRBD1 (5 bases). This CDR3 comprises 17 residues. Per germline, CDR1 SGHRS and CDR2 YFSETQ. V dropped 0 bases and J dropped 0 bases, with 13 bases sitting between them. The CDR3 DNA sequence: TGCGCCAGCAGCTTGGCCGGTCAGGGCCACTCTGGAAACACCATATATTTT. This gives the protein CASSLAGQGHSGNTIYF.

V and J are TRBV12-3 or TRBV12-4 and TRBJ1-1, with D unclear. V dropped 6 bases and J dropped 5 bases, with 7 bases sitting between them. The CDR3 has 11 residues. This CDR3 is CASSGPTEAFF. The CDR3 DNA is TGTGCCAGCAGCGGGCCTACTGAAGCTTTCTTT.

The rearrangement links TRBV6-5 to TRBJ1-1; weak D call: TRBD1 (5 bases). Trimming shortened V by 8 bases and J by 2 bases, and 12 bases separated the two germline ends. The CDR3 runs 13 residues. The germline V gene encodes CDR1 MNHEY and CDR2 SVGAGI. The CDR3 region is CASAQDTNTEAFF. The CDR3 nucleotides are TGTGCCAGCGCCCAGGACACTAACACTGAAGCTTTCTTT.

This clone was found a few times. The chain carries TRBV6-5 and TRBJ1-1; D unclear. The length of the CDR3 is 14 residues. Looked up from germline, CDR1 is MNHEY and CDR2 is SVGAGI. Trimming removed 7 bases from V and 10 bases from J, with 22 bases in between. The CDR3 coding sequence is TGTGCCAGCAACCCAATGGCCAGGCCCGGAGGAGCTTTCTTT. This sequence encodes CASNPMARPGGAFF.

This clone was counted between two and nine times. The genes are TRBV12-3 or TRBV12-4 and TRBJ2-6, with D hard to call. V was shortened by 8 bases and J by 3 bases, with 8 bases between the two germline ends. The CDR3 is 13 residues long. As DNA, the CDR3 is TGTGCCAGCGGCACTTATGGGGCCAACGTCCTGACTTTC. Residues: CASGTYGANVLTF.

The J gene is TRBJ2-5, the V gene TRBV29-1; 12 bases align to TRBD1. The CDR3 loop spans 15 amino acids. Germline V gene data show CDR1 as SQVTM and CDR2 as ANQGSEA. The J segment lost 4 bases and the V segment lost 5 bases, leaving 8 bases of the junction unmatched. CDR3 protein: CSVRGDRGLVETQYF. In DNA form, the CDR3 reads TGCAGCGTTAGGGGGGACAGGGGGCTGGTAGAGACCCAGTACTTC.

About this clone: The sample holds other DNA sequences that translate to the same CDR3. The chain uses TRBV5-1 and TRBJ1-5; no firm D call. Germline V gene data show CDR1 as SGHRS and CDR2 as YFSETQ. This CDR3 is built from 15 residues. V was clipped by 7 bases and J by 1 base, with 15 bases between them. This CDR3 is CASSPWTGSNQPQHF. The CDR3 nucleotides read TGCGCCAGCTCTCCTTGGACGGGGAGCAATCAGCCCCAGCATTTT.